The 19 T cell receptor beta chains in this list originate from one sample, sequenced in a study of shared clonotypes between healthy human individuals. TCRdb's copy holds only in-frame clones and misses some; the assay was immunoSEQ multiplex PCR. The sample has 1.5 million to 2.5 million clones; around 96% are singletons. The naive CD8 fraction comprised CD45RO-negative cells positively selected for CCR7 and excluded terminally differentiated effector memory CD45RA+ cells. The sequencing sample was made of naive CD8+ T cells sorted from blood. These receptors came from a man aged 18-30 years in good health.

The chain couples TRBV4-3 to TRBJ2-3, with a possible D match to TRBD2 (6 bases). CDR3 length: 18 amino acids. With 0 bases removed from V and 4 bases from J, the gap between germline ends came to 20 bases. Germline V gene sequence: CDR1 LGHNA, CDR2 YSLEER. This CDR3 is CASSQDTRGGLSADTQYF. The CDR3 DNA reads TGCGCCAGCAGCCAAGATACCCGAGGAGGGCTGAGCGCAGATACGCAGTATTTT.

This clone has only one observation. The chain employs TRBV28 and TRBJ2-3, with D unclear. Germline V gene data show CDR1 as MDHEN and CDR2 as SYDVKM. Trimming removed 2 bases at V and 1 base at J, with 13 bases between. This CDR3 has 16 amino acids. Written as DNA, the CDR3 is TGTGCCAGCAGTTTAGGTGGGCGGATAGGCACAGATACGCAGTATTTT. As protein: CASSLGGRIGTDTQYF.

This sequence joins TRBV10-2 and TRBJ2-7; 11 nucleotides agree with TRBD2. V lost 2 bases and J lost 3; bases outside the gene matches: 9. Germline V lookup: CDR1 WSHSY, CDR2 SAAADI. The CDR3 length is 17 residues. CDR3 protein: CASSERVAGGLDYEQYF. In nucleotides, the CDR3 is TGCGCCAGCAGTGAGAGGGTAGCGGGGGGGCTAGACTACGAGCAGTACTTC.

The chain combines TRBV6-1 with TRBJ2-1; 8 bases line up with TRBD1. The junction had 3 bases not matched to a gene; V was cut back by 6 bases and J by 2 bases. This CDR3 region has 14 residues. Per germline, CDR1 MNHNS and CDR2 SASEGT. CDR3 sequence (DNA): TGTGCCAGCAGCGGACAGGGAGCCTACAATGAGCAGTTCTTC. Amino acids: CASSGQGAYNEQFF.

This clone was seen a handful of times. This rearrangement joins TRBV18 to TRBJ2-7; no clear D gene. This CDR3 comprises 13 residues. Deletions cut 3 bases from V and 7 bases from J, with 13 bases between. Per germline, CDR1 KGHSH and CDR2 LQKENI. CDR3 residues: CASSPLGAEEQYF. DNA of the CDR3: TGTGCCAGCTCACCGCTTGGTGCGGAAGAGCAGTACTTC.

The rearrangement uses TRBV13 and TRBJ2-1; 12 bases are a match to TRBD1. Germline V CDR1 and CDR2: PRHDT, FYEKMQ (reference sequence). With V trimmed by 5 bases and J by 5 bases, 7 bases remained unmatched. The CDR3 loop spans 16 amino acids. CDR3 amino acids: CASSLGQGAQNNEQFF. CDR3 DNA sequence: TGTGCCAGCAGCCTGGGACAGGGGGCGCAAAACAATGAGCAGTTCTTC.

The DNA for the CDR3 is TGTGCCAGTAGCGATGTACAGGGGCAGGGAAACATTCAGTACTTC. Translated, it gives CASSDVQGQGNIQYF. This sequence joins TRBV19 and TRBJ2-4; 7 nucleotides agree with TRBD1. Germline V CDR1 and CDR2: LNHDA, SQIVND (reference sequence). V shed 6 bases and J 6 bases; nucleotides not matched to a gene: 11. CDR3 length equals 15 residues. The entire variable domain, with the rest obtained from reference TRBV19 and TRBJ2-4, is as follows: DGGITQSPKYLFRKEGQNVTLSCEQNLNHDAMYWYRQDPGQGLRLIYYSQIVNDFQKGDIAEGYSVSREKKESFPLTVTSAQKNPTAFYLCASSDVQGQGNIQYFGAGTRLSVL.

V and J are TRBV10-1 and TRBJ2-2, with D unresolved. This CDR3 contains 13 residues. Per the germline V gene, CDR1 is WNHNN and CDR2 is SYGVQD (reference sequence). The V and J ends lost 2 bases and 7 bases respectively, with 8 bases between them. In DNA, the CDR3 is TGCGCCAGCAGTGAGATGCTCTACGGGGAGCTGTTTTTT. The encoded protein is CASSEMLYGELFF.

In regard to this clone: This may be a read error: a much more frequent sequence differs by one nucleotide. The rearrangement links TRBV9 to TRBJ2-3, with 9 bases lining up with TRBD2. Germline values: CDR1 SGDLS, CDR2 YYNGEE. This CDR3 has 16 amino acids. V dropped 0 bases and J dropped 1; count of bases not matched to a gene: 3. CDR3 sequence reads: CASSVGSGGRTDTQYF. CDR3 in DNA: TGTGCCAGCAGCGTAGGTAGCGGGGGACGCACAGATACGCAGTATTTT.

The chain has TRBV4-1 and TRBJ1-5; TRBD1 aligns across 7 bases. Germline V gene data show CDR1 as MGHRA and CDR2 as YSYEKL. This CDR3 has 17 residues. V lost 4 bases and J lost 4; bases outside the gene matches: 13. CDR3 amino acids: CASSPLETGIGNQPQHF. The CDR3 nucleotides are TGCGCCAGCAGCCCCCTGGAGACAGGGATAGGTAATCAGCCCCAGCATTTT.

The chain links TRBV4-1 to TRBJ2-7, with a weak D call TRBD2 (6 bases). The CDR3 has 15 residues. V was trimmed by 1 base and J by 2 bases, leaving 12 bases between them. Germline lookup yields CDR1 MGHRA and CDR2 YSYEKL. CDR3 DNA sequence: TGCGCCAGCAGCCAAGTGGACTATCACACCTACGAGCAGTACTTC. Its translation is CASSQVDYHTYEQYF.

V usage is TRBV4-3 and J usage is TRBJ2-7; 7 nucleotides agree with TRBD1. Germline V gives CDR1 LGHNA, CDR2 YSLEER. The CDR3 runs 18 residues. J was trimmed by 3 bases and V by 0 bases; bases with no gene match: 14. The CDR3 protein is CASSQDIPTRDSLYEQYF. For the CDR3, the DNA is TGCGCCAGCAGCCAAGATATCCCGACTCGGGACAGTCTCTACGAGCAGTACTTC.

This chain connects TRBV28 to TRBJ2-1; no firm D call. Germline V gives CDR1 MDHEN, CDR2 SYDVKM. V lost 4 bases and J lost 8, with 18 bases in between. This CDR3 is built from 15 residues. The CDR3: CASSSRALSRDEQFF. CDR3 nucleotides: TGTGCCAGCAGTTCTCGGGCCCTGTCCCGGGATGAGCAGTTCTTC.

The chain is built from TRBV7-9 and TRBJ2-7, with 9 nucleotides matching TRBD2. In germline, CDR1 is SEHNR, CDR2 FQNEAQ (reference sequence). The CDR3 runs to 15 residues. With 4 bases clipped from V and 3 bases from J, the junction kept 7 bases outside the gene matches. CDR3 in DNA: TGTGCCAGCAGCTCCGAAAGTAGCGGGGGCTACGAGCAGTACTTC. Translating it yields CASSSESSGGYEQYF.

Concerning this clone itself: Within the sample, other DNA sequences also encode this same CDR3. The V call is TRBV2, the J call TRBJ2-3; D is ambiguous. Germline values: CDR1 SNHLY, CDR2 FYNNEI. Trimming stripped 3 bases from V and 6 bases from J, with 4 bases between. The CDR3 loop spans 11 amino acids. The CDR3: CASSDLDTQYF. DNA of the CDR3: TGTGCCAGCAGTGATTTGGATACGCAGTATTTT.

This chain links TRBV4-1 with TRBJ2-7; 7 bases fit TRBD1. The V gene's germline CDR1 is MGHRA and CDR2 YSYEKL. The CDR3 length is 14 residues. J was trimmed by 5 bases and V by 2 bases; bases with no gene match: 6. The CDR3 DNA is TGCGCCAGCAGCCAAACGACAGGGCAGGACGAGCAGTACTTC. The encoded protein is CASSQTTGQDEQYF.

The chain employs TRBV28 and TRBJ1-1; no clear D. Germline values: CDR1 MDHEN, CDR2 SYDVKM. The V end lost 3 bases, the J end lost 2 bases, and 7 bases lay between the germline ends. The CDR3 is 13 residues long. The CDR3 sequence is CASSFRRNTEAFF. In DNA, the CDR3 is TGTGCCAGCAGTTTCCGACGTAACACTGAAGCTTTCTTT. Together with reference TRBV28 and TRBJ1-1, the CDR3 gives the full variable domain: DVKVTQSSRYLVKRTGEKVFLECVQDMDHENMFWYRQDPGLGLRLIYFSYDVKMKEKGDIPEGYSVSREKKERFSLILESASTNQTSMYLCASSFRRNTEAFFGQGTRLTVV.

V and J are TRBV13 and TRBJ2-5; possible D gene TRBD2, 5 bases. CDR3 size: 15 residues. Trimming removed 5 bases at V and 4 bases at J, with 17 bases between. Germline lookup yields CDR1 PRHDT and CDR2 FYEKMQ (reference sequence). The CDR3 DNA reads TGTGCCAGCAGCCCCCGGGCGAGAAGCGGAGAGACCCAGTACTTC. It yields the protein CASSPRARSGETQYF.

The rearrangement joins TRBV4-1 to TRBJ2-1, with a possible D match to TRBD2 (5 bases). The germline gives CDR1 MGHRA, CDR2 YSYEKL. The CDR3 consists of 16 residues. V was cut by 4 bases and J by 4 bases, with 17 bases left in between. CDR3 in amino acids: CASSLSTGEGYNEQFF. The CDR3 nucleotides read TGCGCCAGCAGCCTCTCAACTGGAGAGGGTTACAATGAGCAGTTCTTC.